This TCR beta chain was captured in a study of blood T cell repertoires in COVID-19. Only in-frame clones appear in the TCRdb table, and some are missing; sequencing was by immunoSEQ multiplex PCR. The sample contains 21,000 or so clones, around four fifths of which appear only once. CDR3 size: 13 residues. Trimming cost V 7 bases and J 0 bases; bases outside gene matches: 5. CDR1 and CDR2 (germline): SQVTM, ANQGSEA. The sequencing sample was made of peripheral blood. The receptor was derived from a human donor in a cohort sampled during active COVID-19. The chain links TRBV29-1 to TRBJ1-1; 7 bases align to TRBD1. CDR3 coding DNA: TGCAGCGCCTCGGGACAGATGAACACTGAAGCTTTCTTT. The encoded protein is CSASGQMNTEAFF.